Listed here are 27 T cell receptor beta chains from one sample, sequenced in a study of blood T cell repertoires in COVID-19. Profiled with immunoSEQ multiplex PCR; TCRdb holds only in-frame clones, not every one. The sample has over 200,000 clones; 88% are singletons. Sequences were obtained from peripheral blood. All receptors come from a man aged 55 to 69 who had recovered from COVID-19.

The V gene is TRBV5-4, the J gene TRBJ2-2, with D possibly TRBD2 on 6 matching bases. CDR3 length: 17 amino acids. In germline, CDR1 is SGHNT, CDR2 YYREEE (reference sequence). Trimming shortened V by 4 bases and J by 2 bases, and 18 bases separated the two germline ends. CDR3 amino acids: CASSPTRARGNTGELFF. The CDR3 DNA reads as TGTGCCAGCAGCCCGACTAGGGCGAGGGGTAACACCGGGGAGCTGTTTTTT.

The V call is TRBV6-1, the J call TRBJ2-2; D possibly corresponds to TRBD2 (6 bases). Trimming removed 4 bases at V and 3 bases at J, with 15 bases between. The CDR3 consists of 16 residues. Germline V gives CDR1 MNHNS, CDR2 SASEGT. This CDR3 is CASSGSVRDYTGELFF. For the CDR3, the DNA is TGTGCCAGCAGTGGATCAGTAAGGGACTACACCGGGGAGCTGTTTTTT.

The chain is built from TRBV11-3 and TRBJ2-3, with no clear D. Germline V gene sequence: CDR1 SGHNT, CDR2 YENEEA. V lost 4 bases and J 2 bases, leaving 7 bases between the germline ends. The CDR3 consists of 13 residues. In nucleotides, the CDR3 is TGTGCCAGCAGCTCTATATTCACAGATACGCAGTATTTT. Translation gives CASSSIFTDTQYF. Complete variable domain (other parts from reference TRBV11-3 and TRBJ2-3): EAGVVQSPRYKIIEKKQPVAFWCNPISGHNTLYWYLQNLGQGPELLIRYENEEAVDDSQLPKDRFSAERLKGVDSTLKIQPAELGDSAVYLCASSSIFTDTQYFGPGTRLTVL.

This chain links TRBV27 with TRBJ1-6; TRBD1 agrees at 8 bases. J lost 7 bases, V lost 4 bases, and 6 bases had no gene match. The CDR3 has 15 residues. Per the germline V gene, CDR1 is MNHEY and CDR2 is SMNVEV (reference sequence). The chain's CDR3 is CASSWGTGNNSPLHF. CDR3 DNA sequence: TGTGCCAGCAGTTGGGGGACAGGCAACAATTCACCCCTCCACTTT.

As to this clone: The sample contains more than one DNA sequence encoding this CDR3. V is TRBV18 and J is TRBJ2-7; D call uncertain. CDR1 and CDR2 from the germline V gene are KGHSH and LQKENI. V lost 0 bases, J lost 0 bases, and 3 bases lay in between. CDR3 length equals 13 residues. The CDR3, as DNA: TGTGCCAGCTCACCACCGAGCTCCTACGAGCAGTACTTC. It yields the protein CASSPPSSYEQYF.

The chain carries TRBV3-1 (or the pseudogene TRBV3-2) and TRBJ2-7; 11 bases are shared with TRBD1. The junction had 6 bases not matched to a gene; V was cut back by 0 bases and J by 2 bases. Germline CDR1 is LGHDT and CDR2 is YNNKEL (reference sequence). The CDR3 is made up of 17 amino acids. The CDR3 DNA sequence: TGTGCCAGCAGCCAAGATCTCGGACAGGGGGCTACCTACGAGCAGTACTTC. Residues: CASSQDLGQGATYEQYF.

This chain links TRBV4-2 with TRBJ2-4; 14 bases agree with TRBD2. The germline V gene has CDR1 LGHNA and CDR2 YNFKEQ. The CDR3 is 20 amino acids. V shed 0 bases and J 0 bases; nucleotides not matched to a gene: 7. The CDR3 DNA sequence: TGTGCCAGCAGCCAAGAAGTGGGACTAGCGGGGGCCGAAGCCAAAAACATTCAGTACTTC. Encoded protein: CASSQEVGLAGAEAKNIQYF.

This clone was observed a single time. The rearrangement uses TRBV7-2 and TRBJ2-5, with D unresolved. The CDR3 runs 13 residues. Trimming pared 5 bases from V and 3 bases from J, leaving 10 bases between. Per the germline V gene, CDR1 is SGHTA and CDR2 is FQGNSA. Here the CDR3 DNA reads TGTGCCAGCAGCGGCACCACAAAAGAGACCCAGTACTTC. Translating it yields CASSGTTKETQYF.

V is TRBV4-1 and J is TRBJ1-4, with a weak D call TRBD1 (5 bases). Germline CDR1 reads MGHRA; CDR2 reads YSYEKL. CDR3 length: 13 residues. Trimming shortened V by 0 bases and J by 14 bases, and 13 bases separated the two germline ends. The CDR3 here is CASSQDSYQGLFF. In nucleotides, the CDR3 is TGCGCCAGCAGCCAAGATTCATACCAGGGTCTGTTTTTT.

The chain recombines TRBV6-6 with TRBJ2-5; 14 bases fit TRBD2. This CDR3 has 15 residues. Germline V CDR1 and CDR2: MNHNY, SVGAGI (reference sequence). J gave up 5 bases and V 6 bases, and 5 bases lay outside the gene matches. The CDR3 sequence is CASRTSGGAGETQYF. Here the CDR3 DNA reads TGTGCCAGCAGGACTAGCGGGGGGGCGGGCGAGACCCAGTACTTC.

This chain links TRBV15 with TRBJ2-4; tentatively, D is TRBD1 (6 bases). Germline loops: CDR1 LNHNV, CDR2 YYDKDF (reference sequence). Between the trimmed V and J ends, which lost 4 bases and 9 bases, there was a span of 19 bases. The CDR3 runs 15 residues. CDR3 protein: CATSKEQGAVGIQYF. CDR3 DNA sequence: TGTGCCACCAGCAAGGAACAGGGTGCCGTCGGCATTCAGTACTTC. Combining the CDR3 with reference TRBV15 and TRBJ2-4 gives the whole variable domain DAMVIQNPRYQVTQFGKPVTLSCSQTLNHNVMYWYQQKSSQAPKLLFHYYDKDFNNEADTPDNFQSRRPNTSFCFLDIRSPGLGDTAMYLCATSKEQGAVGIQYFGAGTRLSVL.

CDR3 region: CASSLTGRGDTEAFF. CDR3 nucleotide sequence: TGTGCCAGCAGCTTAACGGGCAGGGGTGACACTGAAGCTTTCTTT. This chain connects TRBV7-3 to TRBJ1-1, with D possibly TRBD1 on 6 matching bases. Germline V gene data show CDR1 as SGHTA and CDR2 as FQGTGA. The ends were cut back, 0 bases at V and 3 bases at J, with 11 bases in the middle. The CDR3 runs 15 residues.

The V gene is TRBV27, the J gene TRBJ2-7; weak D call: TRBD2 (5 bases). V was cut by 3 bases and J by 1 base, with 13 bases left in between. This CDR3 has 15 residues. CDR1 and CDR2 (germline): MNHEY, SMNVEV (reference sequence). DNA for the CDR3: TGTGCCAGCAGTTTGGGCAGGTCGGGGTCCTACGAGCAGTACTTC. Residues: CASSLGRSGSYEQYF.

The chain joins TRBV15 to TRBJ1-2; D remains ambiguous. The CDR3 contains 15 residues. CDR1 and CDR2 from the germline V gene are LNHNV and YYDKDF (reference sequence). V was cut by 2 bases and J by 1 base, with 11 bases left in between. Here the CDR3 DNA reads TGTGCCACCAGCAGAAAACACCCGAATAACTATGGCTACACCTTC. As protein: CATSRKHPNNYGYTF.

This chain's CDR3 is CASPGTGTEAFF. CDR3 nucleotides: TGTGCCAGTCCCGGGACAGGGACTGAAGCTTTCTTT. The chain has TRBV2 and TRBJ1-1; TRBD1 matches at 9 bases. The CDR3 length is 12 residues. Trimming cost V 9 bases and J 5 bases; bases outside gene matches: 4. Germline V gene sequence: CDR1 SNHLY, CDR2 FYNNEI.

Only one count was recorded for this clone. The chain has TRBV5-1 and TRBJ2-3; tentative D call: TRBD2 (5 bases). V was clipped by 5 bases and J by 0 bases, with 13 bases between them. CDR3 size: 15 residues. Per germline, CDR1 SGHRS and CDR2 YFSETQ. This chain's CDR3 is CASREERSSTDTQYF. CDR3 nucleotide sequence: TGCGCCAGCAGAGAAGAGCGGTCTAGCACAGATACGCAGTATTTT.

V and J are TRBV14 and TRBJ2-7; tentative D call: TRBD1 (6 bases). The ends were cut back, 5 bases at V and 3 bases at J, with 17 bases in the middle. The CDR3 extends over 15 amino acids. The germline V gene has CDR1 SGHDN and CDR2 FVKESK. Here the CDR3 reads CASSTHAGRGYEQYF. CDR3 coding DNA: TGTGCCAGCAGCACCCACGCCGGCAGGGGCTACGAGCAGTACTTC.

V is TRBV7-9 and J is TRBJ1-1; maybe TRBD1 (6 bases). Germline-derived CDR1 and CDR2 are SEHNR and FQNEAQ (reference sequence). The ends were cut back, 8 bases at V and 13 bases at J, with 17 bases in the middle. This CDR3 contains 11 residues. The CDR3 DNA sequence: TGTGCCAGCGGGGGCCCGACAATGGTTTTCTTT. Translating gives CASGGPTMVFF.

The J gene is TRBJ1-5, the V gene TRBV12-5, with 10 bases lining up with TRBD1. Germline trimming cut 9 bases from V and 0 bases from J; bases unmatched to any gene: 11. Looked up from germline, CDR1 is LGHNT and CDR2 is FRNRAP. The CDR3 runs to 17 residues. The DNA of the CDR3 is TGTGCTAGAGGAAGGACAGGGGGGAACTATAGCAATCAGCCCCAGCATTTT. Translation: CARGRTGGNYSNQPQHF.

The chain recombines TRBV27 with TRBJ1-1, with D perhaps TRBD1 (6 bases). The germline CDR1 and CDR2 sequences are MNHEY and SMNVEV (reference sequence). Trimming pared 0 bases from V and 5 bases from J, leaving 13 bases between. CDR3 size: 15 residues. CDR3 sequence: CASSLSQGFRTEAFF. For the CDR3, the DNA is TGTGCCAGCAGTTTATCACAGGGTTTCAGAACTGAAGCTTTCTTT.

The J gene is TRBJ2-7, the V gene TRBV10-3; possible D gene TRBD2, 8 bases. The CDR3 spans 14 residues. The germline V and J ends were trimmed by 10 bases and 2 bases, with 18 bases remaining between them. Per germline, CDR1 ENHRY and CDR2 SYGVKD. CDR3 nucleotides: TGTGCCAACTCCGGGGGGGGGACAGCCTACGAGCAGTACTTC. Translated, it gives CANSGGGTAYEQYF.

The V call is TRBV4-2, the J call TRBJ2-1, with 9 bases lining up with TRBD1. V was clipped by 1 base and J by 7 bases; unmatched bases: 2. The CDR3 is made up of 14 amino acids. In germline, CDR1 is LGHNA, CDR2 YNFKEQ. The CDR3 DNA reads as TGTGCCAGCAGCCAAGTAGACAGGGGGAATGAGCAGTTCTTC. It specifies CASSQVDRGNEQFF.

This clone was seen a handful of times. The V call is TRBV18, the J call TRBJ1-1; TRBD1 is a possible D gene (6 bases). Trimming took 3 bases from V and 1 from J, leaving 6 bases between them. CDR1 and CDR2 from the germline V gene are KGHSH and LQKENI. The CDR3 is 13 amino acids. The CDR3 nucleotides are TGTGCCAGCTCACCGACAGGGAACACTGAAGCTTTCTTT. Its translation is CASSPTGNTEAFF.

As to this clone: Other DNA sequences from this sample encode an identical CDR3 as well. The chain links TRBV7-9 to TRBJ2-3, with 11 bases identical to TRBD2. The germline CDR1 and CDR2 sequences are SEHNR and FQNEAQ (reference sequence). J was trimmed by 1 base and V by 0 bases; bases with no gene match: 0. This CDR3 contains 16 residues. CDR3 DNA sequence: TGTGCCAGCAGCTTAGCGACTAGCGGGGGCACAGATACGCAGTATTTT. Residues: CASSLATSGGTDTQYF.

This chain uses TRBV27 with TRBJ2-7, with D perhaps matching TRBD1 (6 bases). Trimming left V 5 bases short and J 2 bases short, with 16 bases between. The CDR3 is made up of 15 amino acids. Germline CDR1 and CDR2: MNHEY and SMNVEV (reference sequence). This CDR3 is CASSPRTVSAYEQYF. The CDR3, as DNA: TGTGCCAGCAGTCCTCGGACAGTTTCTGCCTACGAGCAGTACTTC.

The chain carries TRBV5-1 and TRBJ1-6, with D possibly matching TRBD1 (6 bases). The CDR3 is 15 residues long. Trimming cost V 1 base and J 5 bases, with 10 bases left between them. Germline V CDR1 and CDR2: SGHRS, YFSETQ. The CDR3, as DNA: TGCGCCAGCAGCTTGCAAGGGGGTGATAATTCACCCCTCCACTTT. This codes for CASSLQGGDNSPLHF.

This chain connects TRBV12-3 or TRBV12-4 to TRBJ1-5; D is unclear. The CDR3 contains 13 residues. V was shortened by 5 bases and J by 6 bases, with 11 bases between the two germline ends. The CDR3: CASSIRESQPQHF. CDR3 in DNA: TGTGCCAGCAGTATCCGGGAGTCTCAGCCCCAGCATTTT.